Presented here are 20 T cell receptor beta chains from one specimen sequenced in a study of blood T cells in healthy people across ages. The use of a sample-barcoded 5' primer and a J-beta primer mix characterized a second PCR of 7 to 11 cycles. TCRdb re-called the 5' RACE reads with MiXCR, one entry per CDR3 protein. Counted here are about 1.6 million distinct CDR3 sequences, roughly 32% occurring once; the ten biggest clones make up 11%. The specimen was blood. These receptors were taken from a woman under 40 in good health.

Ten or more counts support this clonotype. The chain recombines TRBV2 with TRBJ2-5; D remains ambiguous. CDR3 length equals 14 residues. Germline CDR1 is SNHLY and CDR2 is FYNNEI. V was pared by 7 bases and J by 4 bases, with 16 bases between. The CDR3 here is CASTAGRPPETQYF. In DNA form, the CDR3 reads TGTGCCAGCACCGCCGGGCGGCCCCCAGAGACCCAGTACTTC. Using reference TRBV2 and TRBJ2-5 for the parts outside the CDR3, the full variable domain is EPEVTQTPSHQVTQMGQEVILRCVPISNHLYFYWYRQILGQKVEFLVSFYNNEISEKSEIFDDQFSVERPDGSNFTLKIRSTKLEDSAMYFCASTAGRPPETQYFGPGTRLLVL.

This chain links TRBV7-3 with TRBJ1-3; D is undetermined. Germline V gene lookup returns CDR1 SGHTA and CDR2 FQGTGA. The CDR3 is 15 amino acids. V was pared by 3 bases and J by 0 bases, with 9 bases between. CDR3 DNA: TGTGCCAGCAGCTTTTTGTTAAACTCTGGAAACACCATATATTTT. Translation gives CASSFLLNSGNTIYF.

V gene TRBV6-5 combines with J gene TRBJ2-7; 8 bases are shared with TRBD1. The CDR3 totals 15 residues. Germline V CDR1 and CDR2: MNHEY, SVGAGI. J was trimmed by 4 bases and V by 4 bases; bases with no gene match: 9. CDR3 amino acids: CASSSNPGGAYEQYF. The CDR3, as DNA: TGTGCCAGCAGTTCCAACCCAGGGGGCGCGTACGAGCAGTACTTC.

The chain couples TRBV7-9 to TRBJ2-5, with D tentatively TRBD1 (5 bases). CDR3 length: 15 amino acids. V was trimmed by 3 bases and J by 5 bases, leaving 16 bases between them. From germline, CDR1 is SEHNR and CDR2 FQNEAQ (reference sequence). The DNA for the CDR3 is TGTGCCAGCAGCTTGGGGCCAGGGCTTGGGGAGACCCAGTACTTC. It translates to CASSLGPGLGETQYF.

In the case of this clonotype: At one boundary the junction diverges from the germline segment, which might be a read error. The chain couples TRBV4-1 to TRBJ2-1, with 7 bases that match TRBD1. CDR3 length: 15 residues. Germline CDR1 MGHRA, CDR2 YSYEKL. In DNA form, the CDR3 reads TGCGCTAGCAGCCAAGCCGGGACAGCATCCGGGGAGCAGTTCTTC. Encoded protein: CASSQAGTASGEQFF.

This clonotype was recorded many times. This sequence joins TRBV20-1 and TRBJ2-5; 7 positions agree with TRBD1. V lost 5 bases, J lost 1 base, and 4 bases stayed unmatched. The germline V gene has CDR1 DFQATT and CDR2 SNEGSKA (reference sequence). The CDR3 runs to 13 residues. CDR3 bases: TGCAGTGCTCGCAGGGGGAGCCAAGAGACCCAGTACTTC. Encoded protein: CSARRGSQETQYF.

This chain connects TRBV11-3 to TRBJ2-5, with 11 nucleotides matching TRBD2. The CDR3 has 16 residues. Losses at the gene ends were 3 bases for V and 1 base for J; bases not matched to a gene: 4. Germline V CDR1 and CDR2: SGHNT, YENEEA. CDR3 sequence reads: CASSFGTSGSQETQYF. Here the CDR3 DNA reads TGTGCCAGCAGCTTCGGGACTAGCGGTTCCCAAGAGACCCAGTACTTC. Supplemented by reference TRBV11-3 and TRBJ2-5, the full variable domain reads EAGVVQSPRYKIIEKKQPVAFWCNPISGHNTLYWYLQNLGQGPELLIRYENEEAVDDSQLPKDRFSAERLKGVDSTLKIQPAELGDSAVYLCASSFGTSGSQETQYFGPGTRLLVL.

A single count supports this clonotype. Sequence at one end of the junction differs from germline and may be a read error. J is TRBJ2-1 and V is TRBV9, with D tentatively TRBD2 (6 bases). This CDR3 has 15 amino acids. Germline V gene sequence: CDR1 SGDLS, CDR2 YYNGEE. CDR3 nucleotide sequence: TGTGCCTGCAGCCTAAAGGGAGGAGGGCCGGGGAAGCAGTTCTTC. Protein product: CACSLKGGGPGKQFF. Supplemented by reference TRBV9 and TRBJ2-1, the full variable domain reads DSGVTQTPKHLITATGQRVTLRCSPRSGDLSVYWYQQSLDQGLQFLIQYYNGEERAKGNILERFSAQQFPDLHSELNLSSLELGDSALYFCACSLKGGGPGKQFFGPGTRLTVL.

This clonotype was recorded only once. The chain's CDR3 is CSVVLAGGPIDTQYF. The CDR3 bases are TGCAGCGTTGTATTAGCGGGGGGGCCGATAGATACGCAGTATTTT. The J gene is TRBJ2-3, the V gene TRBV29-1, with 11 bases fitting TRBD2. Germline V gene sequence: CDR1 SQVTM, CDR2 ANQGSEA. V shed 4 bases and J 5 bases; nucleotides not matched to a gene: 8. CDR3 length equals 15 residues.

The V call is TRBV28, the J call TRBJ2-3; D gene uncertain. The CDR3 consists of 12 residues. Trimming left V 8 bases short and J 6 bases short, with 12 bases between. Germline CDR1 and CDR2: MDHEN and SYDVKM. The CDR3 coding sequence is TGTGCCAGCGAAGTTTCTAAGGATACGCAGTATTTT. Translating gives CASEVSKDTQYF.

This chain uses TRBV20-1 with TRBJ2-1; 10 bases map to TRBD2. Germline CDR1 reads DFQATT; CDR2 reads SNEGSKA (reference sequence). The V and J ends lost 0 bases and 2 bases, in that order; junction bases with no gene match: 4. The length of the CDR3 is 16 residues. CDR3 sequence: CSARELSGGTYNEQFF. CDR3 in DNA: TGCAGTGCTAGAGAACTTAGCGGGGGGACCTACAATGAGCAGTTCTTC.

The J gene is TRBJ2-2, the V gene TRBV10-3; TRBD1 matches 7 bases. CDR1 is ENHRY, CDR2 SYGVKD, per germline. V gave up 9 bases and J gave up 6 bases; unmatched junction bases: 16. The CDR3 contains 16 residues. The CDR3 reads CAIQPDRQSLAGELFF. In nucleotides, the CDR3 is TGTGCCATACAACCGGACAGGCAAAGCCTAGCCGGGGAGCTGTTTTTT.

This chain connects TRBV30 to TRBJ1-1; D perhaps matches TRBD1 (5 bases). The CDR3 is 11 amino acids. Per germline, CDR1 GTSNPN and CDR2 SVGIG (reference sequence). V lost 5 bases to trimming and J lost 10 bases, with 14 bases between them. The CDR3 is CAWSWGGVAFF. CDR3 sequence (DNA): TGTGCCTGGTCCTGGGGGGGTGTAGCTTTCTTT. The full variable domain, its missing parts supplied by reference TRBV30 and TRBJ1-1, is SQTIHQWPATLVQPVGSPLSLECTVEGTSNPNLYWYRQAAGRGLQLLFYSVGIGQISSEVPQNLSASRPQDRQFILSSKKLLLSDSGFYLCAWSWGGVAFFGQGTRLTVV.

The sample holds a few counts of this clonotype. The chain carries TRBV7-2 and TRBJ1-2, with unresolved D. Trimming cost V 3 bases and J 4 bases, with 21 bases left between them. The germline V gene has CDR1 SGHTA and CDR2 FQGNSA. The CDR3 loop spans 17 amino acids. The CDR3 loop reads CASSLDLNGAQLYGYTF. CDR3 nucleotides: TGTGCCAGCAGCTTGGATCTTAACGGAGCCCAACTCTATGGCTACACCTTC.

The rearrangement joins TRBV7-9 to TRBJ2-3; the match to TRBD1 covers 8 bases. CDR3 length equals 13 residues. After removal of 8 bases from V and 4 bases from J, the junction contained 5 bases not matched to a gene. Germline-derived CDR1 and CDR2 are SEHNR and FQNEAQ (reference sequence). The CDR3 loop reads CASEQGGSDTQYF. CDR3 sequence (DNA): TGTGCCAGCGAACAGGGGGGCTCAGATACGCAGTATTTT.

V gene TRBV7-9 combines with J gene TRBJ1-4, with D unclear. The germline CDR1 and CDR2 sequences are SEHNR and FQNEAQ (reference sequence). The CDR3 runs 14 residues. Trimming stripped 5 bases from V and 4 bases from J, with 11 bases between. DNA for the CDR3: TGTGCCAGCAGCCTGGCCGCCCGTAATGAAAAACTGTTTTTT. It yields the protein CASSLAARNEKLFF.

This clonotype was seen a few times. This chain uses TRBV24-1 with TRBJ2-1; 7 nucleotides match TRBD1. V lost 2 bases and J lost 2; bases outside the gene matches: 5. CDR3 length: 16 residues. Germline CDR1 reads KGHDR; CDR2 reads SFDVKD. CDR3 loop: CATSDYRGSTYNEQFF. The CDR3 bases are TGTGCCACCAGTGATTACAGGGGATCTACCTACAATGAGCAGTTCTTC.

CDR3 in amino acids: CSARPLADAPYINNNEQFF. The CDR3, as DNA: TGCAGTGCTCGACCCCTAGCCGATGCTCCATATATCAACAACAATGAGCAGTTCTTC. The chain carries TRBV20-1 and TRBJ2-1; perhaps TRBD2 as D (5 bases). Trimming removed 5 bases at V and 5 bases at J, with 31 bases between. The CDR3 has 19 residues. CDR1 and CDR2 (germline): DFQATT, SNEGSKA (reference sequence).

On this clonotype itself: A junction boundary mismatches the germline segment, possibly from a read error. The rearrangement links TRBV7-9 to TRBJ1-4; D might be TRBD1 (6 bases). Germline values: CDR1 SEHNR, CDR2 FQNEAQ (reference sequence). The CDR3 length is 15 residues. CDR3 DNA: TGTGCCGGCAGTGAACAGGGTCCAAATAATGAAAAACTGTTTTTT. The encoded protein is CAGSEQGPNNEKLFF.

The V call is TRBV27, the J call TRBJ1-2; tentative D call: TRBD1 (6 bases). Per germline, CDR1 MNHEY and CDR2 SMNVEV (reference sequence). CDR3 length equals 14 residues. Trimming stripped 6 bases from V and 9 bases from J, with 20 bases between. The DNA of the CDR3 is TGTGCCAGCAGCCCCGGGACACTTTATTATAGCTACACCTTC. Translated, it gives CASSPGTLYYSYTF.